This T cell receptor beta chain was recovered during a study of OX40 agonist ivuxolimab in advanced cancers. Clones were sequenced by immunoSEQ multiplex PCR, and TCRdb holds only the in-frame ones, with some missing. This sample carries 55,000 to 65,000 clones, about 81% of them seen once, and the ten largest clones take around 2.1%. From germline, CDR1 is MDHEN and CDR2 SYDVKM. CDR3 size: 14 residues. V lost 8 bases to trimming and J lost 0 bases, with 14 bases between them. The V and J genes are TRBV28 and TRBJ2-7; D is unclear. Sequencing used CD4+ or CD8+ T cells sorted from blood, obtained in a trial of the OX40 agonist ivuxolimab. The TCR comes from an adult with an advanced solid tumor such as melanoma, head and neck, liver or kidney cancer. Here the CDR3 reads CASLRTDHSYEQYF. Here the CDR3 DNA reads TGTGCCAGCTTGCGGACCGACCACTCCTACGAGCAGTACTTC.